Detailed here is one T cell receptor (beta chain). This entry comes from a study of T cell changes during pregnancy in multiple sclerosis. Sequencing used immunoSEQ multiplex PCR; TCRdb keeps in-frame clones, though not all of them. In the table there are around 100,000 clones, around 92% of which are singletons. CDR1 is MNHNY, CDR2 SVGAGI, per germline (reference sequence). After removal of 10 bases from V and 1 base from J, the junction contained 6 bases not matched to a gene. The CDR3 has 14 residues. The rearrangement joins TRBV6-6 to TRBJ2-2; TRBD1 aligns across 7 bases. The clonotype was recovered from a female donor with multiple sclerosis, enrolled in a pregnancy study. This sample comprised peripheral blood, obtained after pregnancy. CDR3 protein: CATKGGLNTGELFF. CDR3 coding DNA: TGTGCCACCAAAGGGGGCTTGAACACCGGGGAGCTGTTTTTT.